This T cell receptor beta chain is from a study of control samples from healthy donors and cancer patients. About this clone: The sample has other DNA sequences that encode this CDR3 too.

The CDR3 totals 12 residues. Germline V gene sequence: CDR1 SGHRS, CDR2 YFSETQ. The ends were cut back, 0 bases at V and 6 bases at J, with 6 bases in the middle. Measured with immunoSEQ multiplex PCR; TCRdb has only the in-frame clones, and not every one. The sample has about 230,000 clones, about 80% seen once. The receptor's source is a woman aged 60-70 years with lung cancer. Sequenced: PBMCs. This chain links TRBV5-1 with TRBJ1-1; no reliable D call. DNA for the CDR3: TGCGCCAGCAGCTTGGAAGGCGCTGAAGCTTTCTTT. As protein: CASSLEGAEAFF. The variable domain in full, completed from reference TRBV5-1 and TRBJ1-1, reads KAGVTQTPRYLIKTRGQQVTLSCSPISGHRSVSWYQQTPGQGLQFLFEYFSETQRNKGNFPGRFSGRQFSNSRSEMNVSTLELGDSALYLCASSLEGAEAFFGQGTRLTVV.